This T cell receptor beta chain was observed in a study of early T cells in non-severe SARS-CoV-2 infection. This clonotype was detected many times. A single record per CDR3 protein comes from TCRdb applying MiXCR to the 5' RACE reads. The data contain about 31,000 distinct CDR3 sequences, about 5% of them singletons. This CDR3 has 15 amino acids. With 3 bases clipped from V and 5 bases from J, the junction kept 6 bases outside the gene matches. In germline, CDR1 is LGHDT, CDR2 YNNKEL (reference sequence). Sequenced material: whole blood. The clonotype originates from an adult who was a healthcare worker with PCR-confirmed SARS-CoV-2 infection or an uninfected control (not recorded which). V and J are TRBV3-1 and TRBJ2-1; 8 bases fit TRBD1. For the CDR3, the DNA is TGTGCCAGCAGCCAGGACAGGGTTAGCCACAATGAGCAGTTCTTC. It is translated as CASSQDRVSHNEQFF.